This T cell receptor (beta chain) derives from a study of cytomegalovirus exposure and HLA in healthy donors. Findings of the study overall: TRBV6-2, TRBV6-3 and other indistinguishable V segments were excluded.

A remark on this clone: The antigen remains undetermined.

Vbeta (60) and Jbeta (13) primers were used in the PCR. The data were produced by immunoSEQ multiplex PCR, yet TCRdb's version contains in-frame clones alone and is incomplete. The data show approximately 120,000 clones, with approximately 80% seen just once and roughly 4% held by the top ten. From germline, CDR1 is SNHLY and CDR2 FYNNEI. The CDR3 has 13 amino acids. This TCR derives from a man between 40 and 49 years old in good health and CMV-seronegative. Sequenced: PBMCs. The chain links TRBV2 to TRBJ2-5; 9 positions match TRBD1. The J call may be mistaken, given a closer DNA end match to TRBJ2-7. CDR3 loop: CASVVDRGYEQYF. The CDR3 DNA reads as TGTGCCAGCGTGGTTGACAGGGGGTACGAGCAGTACTTC.